The 12 T cell receptor beta chains reported below all come from one sample, sequenced in a study of Ad26.COV2.S vaccination and SARS-CoV-2 variants. Assay: immunoSEQ multiplex PCR; the TCRdb copy retains only in-frame clones and omits some. The table has a few hundred thousand clones, 88% seen once; the top ten hold 3.6%. The treatment was: roughly 19 received Ad26.COV2.S at low or high dose, single or two shots; about 5 received placebo; per-sample allocation not given. Following the first vaccine or placebo injection, samples were taken on day 63. Material: peripheral blood, obtained in a trial of Ad26.COV2.S vaccine versus placebo. The origin of the receptors is a person aged 18-65 years who received the Ad26.COV2.S COVID-19 vaccine or a placebo.

The count of this clone is one. The CDR3 coding sequence is TGCGCCAGCAGCCGTTACAGGGGCGCGAACACCGGGGAGCTGTTTTTT. The encoded protein is CASSRYRGANTGELFF. The rearrangement links TRBV4-3 to TRBJ2-2, with 7 positions matching TRBD1. The V gene's germline CDR1 is LGHNA and CDR2 YSLEER. CDR3 length: 16 amino acids. The V segment lost 4 bases and the J segment 0 bases; nucleotides outside the gene matches: 5.

The chain links TRBV29-1 to TRBJ1-2; 8 bases agree with TRBD1. There are 14 residues in the CDR3. The V gene end was trimmed by 3 bases and the J gene end by 1 base; junction bases not matched to a gene: 4. The germline CDR1 and CDR2 sequences are SQVTM and ANQGSEA. The CDR3 sequence: CSVDQGAFNYGYTF. The CDR3 DNA is TGCAGCGTTGACCAGGGGGCTTTTAACTATGGCTACACCTTC.

The J gene is TRBJ2-7, the V gene TRBV10-1; D unclear. Trimming pared 3 bases from V and 2 bases from J, leaving 11 bases between. This CDR3 is 14 amino acids long. Germline V gives CDR1 WNHNN, CDR2 SYGVQD (reference sequence). In DNA, the CDR3 is TGCGCCAGCAGTGACCCTCGGGCCCCCTACGAGCAGTACTTC. Translating gives CASSDPRAPYEQYF.

This chain uses TRBV19 with TRBJ2-7, with TRBD2 identical over 7 bases. The CDR3 has 14 residues. After removal of 6 bases from V and 0 bases from J, the junction contained 5 bases not matched to a gene. Germline V gene sequence: CDR1 LNHDA, CDR2 SQIVND (reference sequence). The CDR3 DNA reads TGTGCCAGTAGGACCGGGACTAACTCCTACGAGCAGTACTTC. Its translation: CASRTGTNSYEQYF.

The chain joins TRBV6-6 to TRBJ2-7; D is undetermined. Trimming took 0 bases from V and 4 from J, leaving 10 bases between them. Germline V gene data show CDR1 as MNHNY and CDR2 as SVGAGI (reference sequence). CDR3 length equals 14 residues. The CDR3 nucleotides read TGTGCCAGCAGTTACTCCGACGGCCCGTACGAGCAGTACTTC. Protein: CASSYSDGPYEQYF.

The V call is TRBV10-3, the J call TRBJ2-7; D is undetermined. The germline CDR1 and CDR2 sequences are ENHRY and SYGVKD. The CDR3 consists of 11 residues. V was cut by 3 bases and J by 6 bases, with 6 bases left in between. Here the CDR3 reads CAISEGIEQYF. The CDR3 nucleotides are TGTGCCATCAGTGAAGGGATCGAGCAGTACTTC.

The chain recombines TRBV6-2 or TRBV6-3 with TRBJ2-3; D is perhaps TRBD2 (5 bases). V lost 6 bases and J lost 5, with 15 bases in between. This CDR3 has 14 amino acids. Germline V gene data show CDR1 as MNHEY and CDR2 as SVGEGT. The CDR3 DNA reads TGTGCCAGCAGCTGGGCGAGGGATATAGATACGCAGTATTTT. Amino acid sequence: CASSWARDIDTQYF.

This chain joins TRBV27 and TRBJ1-5; D is undetermined. This CDR3 has 15 residues. Germline lookup yields CDR1 MNHEY and CDR2 SMNVEV (reference sequence). The germline V and J ends were trimmed by 5 bases and 0 bases, with 11 bases remaining between them. This chain's CDR3 is CASSILKSSNQPQHF. The CDR3 coding sequence is TGTGCCAGCAGTATCTTGAAGTCTAGCAATCAGCCCCAGCATTTT.

This chain connects TRBV30 to TRBJ2-1; 8 bases are a match to TRBD2. This CDR3 is built from 15 residues. Losses at the gene ends were 2 bases for V and 8 bases for J; bases not matched to a gene: 11. The V gene's germline CDR1 is GTSNPN and CDR2 SVGIG (reference sequence). The CDR3 reads CAWSFRSGGPDEQFF. For the CDR3, the DNA is TGTGCCTGGAGTTTTAGGTCGGGGGGGCCCGATGAGCAGTTCTTC.

CDR3 residues: CASSMTGGTGELFF. For the CDR3, the DNA is TGTGCCAGCAGCATGACAGGCGGAACCGGGGAGCTGTTTTTT. The chain joins TRBV5-5 to TRBJ2-2; perhaps TRBD1 as D (6 bases). The CDR3 runs 14 residues. The germline V and J ends were trimmed by 4 bases and 5 bases, with 12 bases remaining between them. Germline CDR1 is SGHKS and CDR2 is YYEKEE (reference sequence).

This clone has only a few counts. The V and J genes are TRBV9 and TRBJ1-6; 7 bases line up with TRBD1. Trimming removed 0 bases from V and 10 bases from J; junction bases left unmatched: 7. This CDR3 is built from 15 residues. CDR1 is SGDLS and CDR2 is YYNGEE in the germline V gene. The CDR3 reads CASSVEGRGESPLHF. CDR3 coding DNA: TGTGCCAGCAGCGTAGAGGGCAGGGGGGAATCACCCCTCCACTTT.

The genes are TRBV2 and TRBJ2-2; 7 nucleotides agree with TRBD1. Per germline, CDR1 SNHLY and CDR2 FYNNEI. CDR3 length: 15 residues. With V trimmed by 5 bases and J by 1 base, 4 bases remained unmatched. CDR3 sequence (DNA): TGTGCCAGCAGTTTGACAGGGCAGAACACCGGGGAGCTGTTTTTT. Its protein is CASSLTGQNTGELFF.